These 25 T cell receptor beta chains were all obtained from the same sample, sequenced in a study of blood T cell repertoires in COVID-19. Profiling relied on immunoSEQ multiplex PCR, and the TCRdb table lists in-frame clones only, not all of them. The table includes 120,000 or so clones, approximately 81% detected once. The specimen was peripheral blood. Every receptor here comes from a man aged 35-49 years with active or convalescent COVID-19.

V is TRBV9 and J is TRBJ2-3; possible D gene TRBD1, 5 bases. CDR1 SGDLS and CDR2 YYNGEE come from the germline V gene. This CDR3 is 14 amino acids long. The V and J ends lost 0 bases and 2 bases respectively, with 7 bases between them. CDR3 in amino acids: CASSVGQNTDTQYF. Written as DNA, the CDR3 is TGTGCCAGCAGCGTAGGACAGAACACAGATACGCAGTATTTT. Complete variable domain (other parts from reference TRBV9 and TRBJ2-3): DSGVTQTPKHLITATGQRVTLRCSPRSGDLSVYWYQQSLDQGLQFLIQYYNGEERAKGNILERFSAQQFPDLHSELNLSSLELGDSALYFCASSVGQNTDTQYFGPGTRLTVL.

The chain carries TRBV9 and TRBJ2-7; 8 bases align to TRBD1. This CDR3 has 15 amino acids. J gave up 3 bases and V 3 bases, and 8 bases lay outside the gene matches. The germline CDR1 and CDR2 sequences are SGDLS and YYNGEE. The CDR3 spells CASSARTGTGYEQYF. CDR3 DNA: TGTGCCAGCAGCGCGCGGACAGGGACTGGCTACGAGCAGTACTTC.

V and J are TRBV5-6 and TRBJ1-2; D is unclear. The CDR3 contains 17 residues. Trimming removed 0 bases at V and 4 bases at J, with 19 bases between. Per germline, CDR1 SGHDT and CDR2 YYEEEE. The CDR3 protein is CASSLEIGPSGSYGYTF. The CDR3, as DNA: TGTGCCAGCAGCTTGGAAATAGGGCCGAGTGGGAGCTATGGCTACACCTTC.

V and J are TRBV9 and TRBJ2-2, with a tentative D call TRBD1 (5 bases). Germline V gene data show CDR1 as SGDLS and CDR2 as YYNGEE. This CDR3 region has 16 residues. Trimming cost V 0 bases and J 1 base, with 10 bases left between them. CDR3 residues: CASSVVTGRNTGELFF. In nucleotides, the CDR3 is TGTGCCAGCAGCGTAGTAACAGGCCGGAACACCGGGGAGCTGTTTTTT.

In this sample, this clone turned up a few times. This chain uses TRBV5-1 with TRBJ1-2, with 8 bases lining up with TRBD1. V shed 0 bases and J 7 bases; nucleotides not matched to a gene: 8. CDR3 length equals 15 residues. Germline loops: CDR1 SGHRS, CDR2 YFSETQ. CDR3 region: CASSLAVQGAAGYTF. The CDR3, as DNA: TGCGCCAGCAGCTTGGCGGTGCAGGGGGCGGCTGGCTACACCTTC.

The chain uses TRBV19 and TRBJ1-3; a weak D match, TRBD1 (6 bases). V lost 4 bases to trimming and J lost 4 bases, with 14 bases between them. The CDR3 runs to 15 residues. Germline-derived CDR1 and CDR2 are LNHDA and SQIVND (reference sequence). The CDR3 loop is CASSSGQPPGNTIYF. The CDR3 nucleotides read TGTGCCAGTAGTAGTGGACAGCCTCCGGGAAACACCATATATTTT. The whole variable domain, filled in from reference TRBV19 and TRBJ1-3, reads DGGITQSPKYLFRKEGQNVTLSCEQNLNHDAMYWYRQDPGQGLRLIYYSQIVNDFQKGDIAEGYSVSREKKESFPLTVTSAQKNPTAFYLCASSSGQPPGNTIYFGEGSWLTVV.

The chain joins TRBV11-3 to TRBJ1-2; D is possibly TRBD1 (5 bases). V was clipped by 5 bases and J by 4 bases, with 11 bases between them. Germline CDR1 reads SGHNT; CDR2 reads YENEEA. CDR3 size: 13 residues. CDR3 in DNA: TGTGCCAGCAGCCCAGCGGGGGGCTATGGCTACACCTTC. It yields the protein CASSPAGGYGYTF. The full variable domain, with the rest looked up from reference TRBV11-3 and TRBJ1-2, is EAGVVQSPRYKIIEKKQPVAFWCNPISGHNTLYWYLQNLGQGPELLIRYENEEAVDDSQLPKDRFSAERLKGVDSTLKIQPAELGDSAVYLCASSPAGGYGYTFGSGTRLTVV.

In its sample, this clone was seen a few times. The chain recombines TRBV27 with TRBJ2-7, with 7 bases aligning to TRBD1. CDR3 length: 19 amino acids. The ends lost 5 bases at V and 5 bases at J; junction bases unmatched: 24. Germline CDR1 and CDR2: MNHEY and SMNVEV (reference sequence). DNA of the CDR3: TGTGCCAGCAGTCCGATATTTTTGGGCGACGACAGGGCTGGGAACGAGCAGTACTTC. Translated, it gives CASSPIFLGDDRAGNEQYF.

J is TRBJ1-1 and V is TRBV29-1; D remains ambiguous. CDR3 length: 12 residues. The V gene lost 3 bases and the J gene lost 5 bases, with 10 bases spanning the gap. Germline CDR1 reads SQVTM; CDR2 reads ANQGSEA. The CDR3 DNA reads as TGCAGCGTTGACCTGGCGGGGACTGAAGCTTTCTTT. Translated: CSVDLAGTEAFF.

Only a few counts were recorded for this clone. This chain connects TRBV13 to TRBJ2-1, with 10 positions matching TRBD1. Germline V gene data show CDR1 as PRHDT and CDR2 as FYEKMQ (reference sequence). Trimming removed 5 bases from V and 6 bases from J; junction bases left unmatched: 4. This CDR3 has 14 amino acids. The CDR3 nucleotides are TGTGCCAGCAGCGTCCGGGACAGGGGCAATGAGCAGTTCTTC. Residues: CASSVRDRGNEQFF.

V and J are TRBV30 and TRBJ2-1, with TRBD2 identical over 8 bases. Germline-derived CDR1 and CDR2 are GTSNPN and SVGIG (reference sequence). After removal of 0 bases from V and 5 bases from J, the junction contained 9 bases not matched to a gene. The CDR3 loop spans 16 amino acids. Here the CDR3 reads CAWSVGTRSRDNEQFF. CDR3 nucleotides: TGTGCCTGGAGTGTTGGGACTAGGAGTCGTGACAATGAGCAGTTCTTC.

This clone has just a few counts. V usage is TRBV18 and J usage is TRBJ2-7; 8 nucleotides align to TRBD2. The CDR3 is made up of 14 amino acids. Per germline, CDR1 KGHSH and CDR2 LQKENI. V shed 3 bases, J shed 4 bases, and the junction held 5 bases outside the gene matches. CDR3: CASSPQASGYEQYF. The CDR3 bases are TGTGCCAGCTCACCCCAGGCTAGCGGGTACGAGCAGTACTTC.

J is TRBJ2-7 and V is TRBV7-9, with 12 bases matching TRBD2. Germline V lookup: CDR1 SEHNR, CDR2 FQNEAQ (reference sequence). V was clipped by 4 bases and J by 5 bases; unmatched bases: 6. The CDR3 is made up of 15 amino acids. The CDR3 here is CASSSTSGGSHEQYF. CDR3 bases: TGTGCCAGCAGCTCTACTAGCGGGGGGTCCCACGAGCAGTACTTC.

This clone was recorded a few times. The chain is built from TRBV9 and TRBJ1-1, with 7 bases lining up with TRBD1. The CDR3 consists of 13 residues. Losses at the gene ends were 2 bases for V and 6 bases for J; bases not matched to a gene: 4. Germline V gene sequence: CDR1 SGDLS, CDR2 YYNGEE. The CDR3 DNA sequence: TGTGCCAGCAGCGTTAAGGGGGCCGCTGAAGCTTTCTTT. Translated: CASSVKGAAEAFF.

This clone has only one observation. The chain links TRBV10-1 to TRBJ1-5, with TRBD1 identical over 12 bases. Trimming took 8 bases from V and 1 from J; bases not matched to a gene: 9. The V gene's germline CDR1 is WNHNN and CDR2 SYGVQD (reference sequence). CDR3 length: 17 amino acids. The CDR3 spells CASPAGTGGRSNQPQHF. DNA for the CDR3: TGCGCCAGCCCGGCGGGGACAGGGGGCAGGAGCAATCAGCCCCAGCATTTT.

The chain is built from TRBV3-1 (or the pseudogene TRBV3-2) and TRBJ1-2; D unresolved. Germline V CDR1 and CDR2: LGHDT, YNNKEL (reference sequence). The germline V and J ends were trimmed by 0 bases and 1 base, with 15 bases remaining between them. CDR3 length equals 17 residues. The CDR3 DNA reads TGTGCCAGCAGCCAAGATGATGGATCAGGATTTAACTATGGCTACACCTTC. Translating gives CASSQDDGSGFNYGYTF.

The chain has TRBV5-6 and TRBJ2-7, with no clear D. The CDR3 length is 15 residues. Between the trimmed V and J ends, which lost 0 bases and 0 bases, there was a span of 10 bases. Germline CDR1 reads SGHDT; CDR2 reads YYEEEE. The CDR3 spells CASSLGPLSSYEQYF. Here the CDR3 DNA reads TGTGCCAGCAGCTTGGGTCCCCTGAGCTCCTACGAGCAGTACTTC.

The gene calls are TRBV7-2 and TRBJ2-7; D not certain. The CDR3 is 14 residues long. Germline CDR1 is SGHTA and CDR2 is FQGNSA. Trimming left V 2 bases short and J 2 bases short, with 10 bases between. CDR3 region: CASSLSRYAYEQYF. CDR3 sequence (DNA): TGTGCCAGCAGCTTAAGTCGGTACGCCTACGAGCAGTACTTC.

The chain employs TRBV4-3 and TRBJ2-3; D possibly corresponds to TRBD2 (7 bases). Trimming took 0 bases from V and 6 from J, leaving 22 bases between them. Per the germline V gene, CDR1 is LGHNA and CDR2 is YSLEER. The CDR3 is 18 amino acids. The CDR3 loop is CASSQDESRTARGDTQYF. DNA of the CDR3: TGCGCCAGCAGCCAAGACGAATCAAGGACAGCGCGGGGGGATACGCAGTATTTT.

As regards this clone: The same CDR3 is also encoded by other DNA sequences in this sample. CDR3 sequence: CASSPGQSYEQYF. The CDR3 DNA reads TGTGCCAGCTCACCGGGACAGAGTTACGAGCAGTACTTC. The chain uses TRBV18 and TRBJ2-7, with 7 bases that match TRBD1. Germline loops: CDR1 KGHSH, CDR2 LQKENI. Losses at the gene ends were 3 bases for V and 4 bases for J; bases not matched to a gene: 3. The CDR3 has 13 residues.

The chain has TRBV9 and TRBJ1-2; D call uncertain. The CDR3 contains 13 residues. CDR1 and CDR2 (germline): SGDLS, YYNGEE. Trimming pared 3 bases from V and 7 bases from J, leaving 13 bases between. Written as DNA, the CDR3 is TGTGCCAGCAGCGCGGTGCCCAGCGGTGGCTACACCTTC. It is translated as CASSAVPSGGYTF. Together with reference TRBV9 and TRBJ1-2, the CDR3 gives the full variable domain: DSGVTQTPKHLITATGQRVTLRCSPRSGDLSVYWYQQSLDQGLQFLIQYYNGEERAKGNILERFSAQQFPDLHSELNLSSLELGDSALYFCASSAVPSGGYTFGSGTRLTVV.

This clone was counted between two and nine times. The chain links TRBV5-6 to TRBJ1-1; 9 nucleotides agree with TRBD1. J was trimmed by 1 base and V by 4 bases; bases with no gene match: 2. Germline V gene data show CDR1 as SGHDT and CDR2 as YYEEEE. The CDR3 is made up of 14 amino acids. This CDR3 reads CASSGGQGNTEAFF. In DNA form, the CDR3 reads TGTGCCAGCAGCGGGGGACAGGGGAACACTGAAGCTTTCTTT.

The chain has TRBV5-4 and TRBJ2-7; a weak D match, TRBD2 (6 bases). CDR1 SGHNT and CDR2 YYREEE come from the germline V gene (reference sequence). V lost 0 bases, J lost 0 bases, and 10 bases lay in between. The CDR3 is made up of 15 amino acids. The CDR3 nucleotides read TGTGCCAGCAGCTTGGGACTAGGGAGCTCCTACGAGCAGTACTTC. This gives the protein CASSLGLGSSYEQYF.

The V and J genes are TRBV6-5 and TRBJ1-2; D gene unclear. The CDR3 sequence is 12 residues long. V dropped 10 bases and J dropped 5 bases, with 14 bases sitting between them. Germline loops: CDR1 MNHEY, CDR2 SVGAGI. CDR3 amino acids: CATQVTIYGYTF. The CDR3, as DNA: TGTGCCACCCAGGTGACCATTTATGGCTACACCTTC.

The chain links TRBV10-3 to TRBJ1-2, with a weak D call TRBD1 (5 bases). This CDR3 spans 14 amino acids. V was cut by 6 bases and J by 8 bases, with 19 bases left in between. Germline V lookup: CDR1 ENHRY, CDR2 SYGVKD. Here the CDR3 reads CAISEPGLLRGYTF. In DNA form, the CDR3 reads TGTGCCATCAGCGAACCAGGGTTGCTTCGCGGCTACACCTTC.